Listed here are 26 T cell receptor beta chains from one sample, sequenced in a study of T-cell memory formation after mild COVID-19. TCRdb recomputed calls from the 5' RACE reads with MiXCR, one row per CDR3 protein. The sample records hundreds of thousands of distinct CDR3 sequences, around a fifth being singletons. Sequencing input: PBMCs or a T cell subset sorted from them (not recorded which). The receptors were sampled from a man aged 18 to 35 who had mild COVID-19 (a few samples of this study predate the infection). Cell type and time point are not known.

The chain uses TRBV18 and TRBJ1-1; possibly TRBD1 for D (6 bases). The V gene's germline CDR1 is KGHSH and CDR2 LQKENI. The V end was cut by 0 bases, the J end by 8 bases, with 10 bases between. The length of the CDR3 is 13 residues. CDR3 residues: CASSPPSDREAFF. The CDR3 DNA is TGTGCCAGCTCACCACCGTCCGACAGGGAAGCTTTCTTT.

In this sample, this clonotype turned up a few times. The CDR3 here is CASSSTFQGQPQHF. The CDR3 DNA follows: TGTGCCAGCAGTTCAACGTTCCAGGGTCAGCCCCAGCATTTT. J is TRBJ1-5 and V is TRBV6-2 or TRBV6-3, with TRBD1 as a possible D gene (5 bases). V was pared by 4 bases and J by 6 bases, with 13 bases between. The germline gives CDR1 MNHEY, CDR2 SVGEGT. The CDR3 sequence is 14 residues long.

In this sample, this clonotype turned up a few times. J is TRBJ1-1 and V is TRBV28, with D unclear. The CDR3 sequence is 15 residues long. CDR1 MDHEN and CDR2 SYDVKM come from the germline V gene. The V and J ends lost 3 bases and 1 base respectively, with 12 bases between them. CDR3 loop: CASSFRSYRNTEAFF. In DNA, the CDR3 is TGTGCCAGCAGTTTCAGGTCCTACAGGAACACTGAAGCTTTCTTT.

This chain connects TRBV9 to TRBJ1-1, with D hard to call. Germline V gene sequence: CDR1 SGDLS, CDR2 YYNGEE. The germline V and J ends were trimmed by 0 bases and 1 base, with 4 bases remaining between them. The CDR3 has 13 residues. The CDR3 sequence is CASSVDKNTEAFF. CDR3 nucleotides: TGTGCCAGCAGCGTAGACAAGAACACTGAAGCTTTCTTT.

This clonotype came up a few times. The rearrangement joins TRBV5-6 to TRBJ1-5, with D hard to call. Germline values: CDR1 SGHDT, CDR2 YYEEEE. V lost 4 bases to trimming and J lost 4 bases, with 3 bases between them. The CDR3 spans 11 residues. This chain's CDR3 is CASSVNQPQHF. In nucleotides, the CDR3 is TGTGCCAGCAGCGTGAATCAGCCCCAGCATTTT.

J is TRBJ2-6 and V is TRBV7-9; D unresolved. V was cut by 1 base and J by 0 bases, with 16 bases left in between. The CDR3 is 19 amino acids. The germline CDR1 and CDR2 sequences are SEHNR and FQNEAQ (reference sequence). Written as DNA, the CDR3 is TGTGCCAGCAGCTTAGTGGCACCCTACCTTAGCTCTGGGGCCAACGTCCTGACTTTC. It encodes CASSLVAPYLSSGANVLTF.

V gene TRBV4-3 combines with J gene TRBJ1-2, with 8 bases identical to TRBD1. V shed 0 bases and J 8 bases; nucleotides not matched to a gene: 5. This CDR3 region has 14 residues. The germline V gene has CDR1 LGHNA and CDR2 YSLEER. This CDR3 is CASSQEAGTGGYTF. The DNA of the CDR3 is TGCGCCAGCAGCCAAGAGGCCGGGACAGGAGGCTACACCTTC.

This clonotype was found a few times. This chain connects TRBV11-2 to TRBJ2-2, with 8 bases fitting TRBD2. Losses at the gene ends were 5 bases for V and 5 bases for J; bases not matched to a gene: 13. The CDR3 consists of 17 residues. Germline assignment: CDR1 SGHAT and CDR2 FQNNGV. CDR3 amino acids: CASSPPVGGGRTGELFF. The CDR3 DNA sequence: TGTGCCAGCAGCCCGCCGGTCGGCGGGGGGAGGACCGGGGAGCTGTTTTTT.

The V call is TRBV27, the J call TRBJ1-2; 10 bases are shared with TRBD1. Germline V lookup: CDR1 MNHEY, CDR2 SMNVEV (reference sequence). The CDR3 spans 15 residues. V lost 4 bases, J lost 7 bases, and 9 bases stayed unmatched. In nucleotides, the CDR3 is TGTGCCAGCAGTTCAACCGGGACAGGGGCTCGTGGCTACACCTTC. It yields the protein CASSSTGTGARGYTF.

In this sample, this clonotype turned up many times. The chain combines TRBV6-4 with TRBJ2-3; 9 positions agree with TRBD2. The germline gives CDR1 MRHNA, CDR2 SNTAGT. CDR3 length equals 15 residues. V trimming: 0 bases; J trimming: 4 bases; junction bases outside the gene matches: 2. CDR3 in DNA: TGTGCCAGCAGTGACTCAGGCGGGGGGGCAGATACGCAGTATTTT. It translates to CASSDSGGGADTQYF.

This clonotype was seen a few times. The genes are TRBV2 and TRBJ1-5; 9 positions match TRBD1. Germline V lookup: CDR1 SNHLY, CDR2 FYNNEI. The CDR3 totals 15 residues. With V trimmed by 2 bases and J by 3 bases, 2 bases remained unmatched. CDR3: CASSERDRVNQPQHF. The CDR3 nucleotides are TGTGCCAGCAGTGAACGGGACAGGGTCAATCAGCCCCAGCATTTT.

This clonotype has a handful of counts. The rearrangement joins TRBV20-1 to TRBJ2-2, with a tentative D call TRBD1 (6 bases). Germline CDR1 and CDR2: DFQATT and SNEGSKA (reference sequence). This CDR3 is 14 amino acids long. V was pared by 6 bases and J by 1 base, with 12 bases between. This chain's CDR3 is CSALPGQNTGELFF. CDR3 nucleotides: TGCAGTGCGCTACCGGGACAGAACACCGGGGAGCTGTTTTTT.

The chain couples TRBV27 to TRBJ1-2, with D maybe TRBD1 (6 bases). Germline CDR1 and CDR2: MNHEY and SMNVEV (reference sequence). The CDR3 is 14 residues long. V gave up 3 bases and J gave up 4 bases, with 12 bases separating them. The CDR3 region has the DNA TGTGCCAGCAGTTTTACAGGGCAACCCTATGGCTACACCTTC. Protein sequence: CASSFTGQPYGYTF.

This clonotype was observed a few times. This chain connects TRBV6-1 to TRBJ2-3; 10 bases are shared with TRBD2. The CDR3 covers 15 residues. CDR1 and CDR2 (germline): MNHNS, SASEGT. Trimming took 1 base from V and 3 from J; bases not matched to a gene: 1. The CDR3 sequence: CASSEERGGTDTQYF. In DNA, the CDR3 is TGTGCCAGCAGTGAAGAGCGGGGGGGGACAGATACGCAGTATTTT.

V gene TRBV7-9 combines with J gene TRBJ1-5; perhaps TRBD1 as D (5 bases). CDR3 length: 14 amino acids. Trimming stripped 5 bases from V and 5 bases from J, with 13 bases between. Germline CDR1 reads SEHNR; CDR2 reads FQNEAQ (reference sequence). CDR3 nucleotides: TGTGCCAGCAGCGGACCTGGGGCCTATCAGCCCCAGCATTTT. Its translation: CASSGPGAYQPQHF.

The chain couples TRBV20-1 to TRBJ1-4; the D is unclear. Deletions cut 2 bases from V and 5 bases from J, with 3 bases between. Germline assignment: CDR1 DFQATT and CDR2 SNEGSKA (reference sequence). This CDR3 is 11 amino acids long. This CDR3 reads CSARSNEKLFF. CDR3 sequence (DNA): TGCAGTGCTAGATCCAATGAAAAACTGTTTTTT.

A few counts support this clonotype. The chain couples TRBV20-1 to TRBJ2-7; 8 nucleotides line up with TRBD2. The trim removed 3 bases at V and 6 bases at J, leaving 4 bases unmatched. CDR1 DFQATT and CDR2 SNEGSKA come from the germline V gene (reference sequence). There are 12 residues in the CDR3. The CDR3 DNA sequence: TGCAGTGCTAGGGGACTAGAGCTCGAGCAGTACTTC. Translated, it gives CSARGLELEQYF.

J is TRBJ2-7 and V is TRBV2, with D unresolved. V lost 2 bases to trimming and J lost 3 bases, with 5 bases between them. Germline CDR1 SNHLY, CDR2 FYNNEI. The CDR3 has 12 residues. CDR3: CASSESSYEQYV. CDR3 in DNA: TGTGCCAGCAGTGAATCTAGCTACGAGCAGTACGTC.

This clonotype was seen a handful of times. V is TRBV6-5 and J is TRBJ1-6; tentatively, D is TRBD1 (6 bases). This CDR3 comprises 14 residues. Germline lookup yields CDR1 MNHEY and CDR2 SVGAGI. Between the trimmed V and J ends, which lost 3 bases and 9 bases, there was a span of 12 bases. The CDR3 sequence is CASSYNKGGSPLHF. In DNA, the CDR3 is TGTGCCAGCAGTTATAACAAAGGGGGTTCACCCCTCCACTTT.

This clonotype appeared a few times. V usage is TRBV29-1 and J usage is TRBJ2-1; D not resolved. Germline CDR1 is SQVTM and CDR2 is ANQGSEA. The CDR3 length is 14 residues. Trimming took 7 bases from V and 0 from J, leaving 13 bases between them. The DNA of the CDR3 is TGCAGCGGTAGGCGAGGTAGCTCCTACAATGAGCAGTTCTTC. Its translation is CSGRRGSSYNEQFF.

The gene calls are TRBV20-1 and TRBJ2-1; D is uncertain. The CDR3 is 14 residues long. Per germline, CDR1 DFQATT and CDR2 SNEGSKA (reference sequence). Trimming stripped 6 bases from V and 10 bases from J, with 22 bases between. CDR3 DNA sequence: TGCAGTGCCTTAGAAGCCGGACGAGGAATCGAGCAGTTCTTC. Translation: CSALEAGRGIEQFF.

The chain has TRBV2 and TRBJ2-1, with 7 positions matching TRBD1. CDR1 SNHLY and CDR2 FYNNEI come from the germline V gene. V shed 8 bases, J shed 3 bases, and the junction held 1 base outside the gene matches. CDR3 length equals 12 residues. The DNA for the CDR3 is TGTGCCAGCGACAGGGACTACAATGAGCAGTTCTTC. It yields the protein CASDRDYNEQFF.

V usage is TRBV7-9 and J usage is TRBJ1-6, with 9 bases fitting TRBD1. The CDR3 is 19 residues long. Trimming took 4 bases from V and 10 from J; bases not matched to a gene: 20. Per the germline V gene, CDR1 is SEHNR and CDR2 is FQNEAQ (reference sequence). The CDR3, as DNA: TGTGCCAGCAGCTCTTATAGGGCGCGGGACAGGGAAGTGCGGTCACCCCTCCACTTT. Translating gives CASSSYRARDREVRSPLHF.

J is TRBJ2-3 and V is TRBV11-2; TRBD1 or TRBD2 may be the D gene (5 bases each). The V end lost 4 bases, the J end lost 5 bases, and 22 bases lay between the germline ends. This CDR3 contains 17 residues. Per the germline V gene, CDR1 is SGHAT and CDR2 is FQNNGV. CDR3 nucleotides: TGTGCCAGCAGCTCCACGCCGGGACGAGGGATGGTAGATACGCAGTATTTT. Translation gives CASSSTPGRGMVDTQYF.

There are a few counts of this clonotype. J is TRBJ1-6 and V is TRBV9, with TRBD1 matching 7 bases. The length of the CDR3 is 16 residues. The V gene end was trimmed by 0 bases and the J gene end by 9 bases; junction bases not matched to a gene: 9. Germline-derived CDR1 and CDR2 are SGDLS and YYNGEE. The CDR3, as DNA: TGTGCCAGCAGCGTAGCTTCAGGGGGAAGGGGTTCACCCCTCCACTTT. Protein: CASSVASGGRGSPLHF.

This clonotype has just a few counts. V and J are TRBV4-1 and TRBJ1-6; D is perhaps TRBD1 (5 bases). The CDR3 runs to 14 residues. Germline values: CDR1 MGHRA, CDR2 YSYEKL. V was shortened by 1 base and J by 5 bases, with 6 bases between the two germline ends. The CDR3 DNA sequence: TGCGCCAGCAGCCAAGCGGGGGATAATTCACCCCTCCACTTT. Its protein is CASSQAGDNSPLHF.